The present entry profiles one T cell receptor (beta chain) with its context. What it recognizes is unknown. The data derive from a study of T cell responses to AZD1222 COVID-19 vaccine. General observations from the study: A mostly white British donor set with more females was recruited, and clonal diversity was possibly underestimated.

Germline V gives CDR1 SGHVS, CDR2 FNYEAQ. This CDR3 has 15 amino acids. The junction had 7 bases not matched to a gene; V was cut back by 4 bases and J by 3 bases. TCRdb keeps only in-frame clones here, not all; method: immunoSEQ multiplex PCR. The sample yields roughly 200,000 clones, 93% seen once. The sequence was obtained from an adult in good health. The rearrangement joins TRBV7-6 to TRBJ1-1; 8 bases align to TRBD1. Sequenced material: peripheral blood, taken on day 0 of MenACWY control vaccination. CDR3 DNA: TGTGCCAGCAGCTACGAGACAGGGGATGACACTGAAGCTTTCTTT. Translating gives CASSYETGDDTEAFF.